Below, 21 T cell receptor beta chains from the same sample are listed, as sequenced in a study of early T cells in non-severe SARS-CoV-2 infection (TCRdb year 2021). Library creation used 5' RACE. The sample was run on a NextSeq 500. TCRdb redid the processing of the public reads, applying fastp at Q25 and MiXCR, and retained in-frame beta chains. Rows with a matching CDR3 protein are joined into one entry that keeps the most common DNA and genes. The sample table lists 70,000 to 85,000 distinct CDR3 sequences, 5% of them with a count of one. The ten largest make up roughly 6.6% of the sample. The sequenced sample was whole blood, obtained at baseline. All receptors come from an adult who was a healthcare worker with PCR-confirmed SARS-CoV-2 infection or an uninfected control (not recorded which).

This chain connects TRBV20-1 to TRBJ1-6; 9 bases are shared with TRBD1. Germline V gives CDR1 DFQATT, CDR2 SNEGSKA (reference sequence). This CDR3 region has 15 residues. V was clipped by 2 bases and J by 7 bases; unmatched bases: 6. DNA for the CDR3: TGCAGTGCTAGAATTGGTGGACAGGGGAATTCACCCCTCCACTTT. Its protein product is CSARIGGQGNSPLHF.

This clonotype has more than one count but fewer than ten. The V and J genes are TRBV7-2 and TRBJ1-5; D is uncertain. V shed 5 bases and J shed 1 base, with 9 bases lying between them. Germline CDR1 is SGHTA and CDR2 is FQGNSA. The CDR3 contains 14 residues. CDR3 sequence (DNA): TGTGCCAGCAGCCCGGCCGGGAGCAATCAGCCCCAGCATTTT. Amino acids: CASSPAGSNQPQHF.

This clonotype was counted many times. The chain couples TRBV12-3 or TRBV12-4 to TRBJ1-2, with TRBD1 as a possible D gene (6 bases). V shed 6 bases and J shed 7 bases, with 18 bases lying between them. This CDR3 contains 14 residues. Here the CDR3 reads CASSPGAAMRGYTF. The CDR3 region has the DNA TGTGCCAGCAGCCCAGGGGCGGCAATGCGTGGCTACACCTTC.

In DNA, the CDR3 is TGTGCCAGCAGCCGCACGGGCAGGGGCACTGAAGCTTTCTTT. Translating it yields CASSRTGRGTEAFF. The chain uses TRBV7-9 and TRBJ1-1; possibly TRBD1 for D (6 bases). Per germline, CDR1 SEHNR and CDR2 FQNEAQ (reference sequence). The V end was cut by 5 bases, the J end by 4 bases, with 14 bases between. This CDR3 spans 14 amino acids.

In regard to this clonotype: Since a much larger clone is just one base distant, this may be a read error. The chain uses TRBV12-3 or TRBV12-4 and TRBJ1-1; D remains ambiguous. This CDR3 comprises 12 residues. Trimming shortened V by 8 bases and J by 8 bases, and 15 bases separated the two germline ends. The CDR3 bases are TGTGCCAGCGGTCGAACGGCAGGAGAAGCTTTCTTT. Translation: CASGRTAGEAFF.

This clonotype was counted at least ten times. The V gene is TRBV6-5, the J gene TRBJ2-5; possibly TRBD1 for D (5 bases). CDR1 and CDR2 (germline): MNHEY, SVGAGI. This CDR3 is 13 amino acids long. The ends were cut back, 2 bases at V and 3 bases at J, with 7 bases in the middle. CDR3 nucleotides: TGTGCCAGCAGTTACGGCAGGGAAGAGACCCAGTACTTC. It encodes CASSYGREETQYF.

This clonotype occurred many times. CDR3 DNA sequence: TGTGCCAGCAGTTTAATCCCAAATTCACCCCTCCACTTT. Translated: CASSLIPNSPLHF. The chain carries TRBV12-3 or TRBV12-4 and TRBJ1-6; D gene uncertain. Trimming shortened V by 2 bases and J by 7 bases, and 6 bases separated the two germline ends. The CDR3 totals 13 residues.

In its sample, this clonotype was seen many times. The CDR3 reads CSAHARDRVGNQPQHF. CDR3 sequence (DNA): TGCAGTGCCCACGCCCGGGACAGGGTCGGCAATCAGCCCCAGCATTTT. This chain joins TRBV20-1 and TRBJ1-5; 9 nucleotides match TRBD1. This CDR3 region has 16 residues. Unmatched junction bases numbered 11, after V lost 6 bases and J lost 2 bases. Germline lookup yields CDR1 DFQATT and CDR2 SNEGSKA (reference sequence).

This clonotype occurred many times. A junction end diverges from the germline sequence, so it may reflect a read error. J is TRBJ1-6 and V is TRBV25-1, with a tentative D call TRBD1 (5 bases). Germline V CDR1 and CDR2: MGHDK, SYGVNS. This CDR3 comprises 14 residues. CDR3 coding DNA: TGTGCCAGCAATGAGGGACTCAGGGATTCACCCCTCCCTTTT. It yields the protein CASNEGLRDSPLPF.

This clonotype was counted between two and nine times. The chain joins TRBV3-1 to TRBJ2-3; no reliable D call. Trimming took 0 bases from V and 0 from J, leaving 10 bases between them. CDR3 length: 16 amino acids. The germline V gene has CDR1 LGHDT and CDR2 YNNKEL (reference sequence). The CDR3 sequence: CASSQDIVTSTDTQYF. The DNA of the CDR3 is TGTGCCAGCAGCCAAGATATCGTAACTAGCACAGATACGCAGTATTTT.

V and J are TRBV20-1 and TRBJ2-3; D is perhaps TRBD1 or TRBD2 (6 bases each). CDR1 and CDR2 from the germline V gene are DFQATT and SNEGSKA (reference sequence). The CDR3 consists of 12 residues. Trimming took 6 bases from V and 6 from J, leaving 13 bases between them. CDR3 DNA: TGCAGTGCCGCGGTAGGGGGGGATACGCAGTATTTT. As protein: CSAAVGGDTQYF.

This clonotype turned up a few times. The chain employs TRBV5-5 and TRBJ1-5, with a tentative D call TRBD1 (6 bases). V was shortened by 4 bases and J by 0 bases, with 11 bases between the two germline ends. CDR1 and CDR2 (germline): SGHKS, YYEKEE (reference sequence). This CDR3 contains 15 residues. The CDR3, as DNA: TGTGCCAGCAGCCGGGGGCAAGCTAGCAATCAGCCCCAGCATTTT. This codes for CASSRGQASNQPQHF.

This clonotype turned up a few times. V usage is TRBV3-1 and J usage is TRBJ2-1; 11 nucleotides align to TRBD2. The germline V gene has CDR1 LGHDT and CDR2 YNNKEL (reference sequence). The CDR3 has 14 amino acids. Germline trimming cut 4 bases from V and 10 bases from J; bases unmatched to any gene: 6. The CDR3 bases are TGTGCCAGCAGCCTCGCGGGACTAGCGGCCGAGCAGTTCTTC. This encodes CASSLAGLAAEQFF.

This clonotype was seen many times. The chain joins TRBV20-1 to TRBJ2-1, with 7 bases lining up with TRBD2. Trimming removed 5 bases from V and 5 bases from J; junction bases left unmatched: 15. The length of the CDR3 is 16 residues. From germline, CDR1 is DFQATT and CDR2 SNEGSKA (reference sequence). CDR3 sequence (DNA): TGCAGTGCTCCTATGGGAGGGACCAAGATCAACAATGAGCAGTTCTTC. As protein: CSAPMGGTKINNEQFF.

This clonotype was found many times. This sequence joins TRBV29-1 and TRBJ2-1, with TRBD2 identical over 7 bases. The germline gives CDR1 SQVTM, CDR2 ANQGSEA. The ends lost 5 bases at V and 3 bases at J; junction bases unmatched: 4. CDR3 length: 13 amino acids. The CDR3 region is CSVSGKDYNEQFF. The CDR3 DNA reads as TGCAGCGTTAGCGGGAAGGACTACAATGAGCAGTTCTTC.

This clonotype was found a few times. CDR3 DNA: TGTGCCAGTAGTACCCCCGTCCGGCGTACTGAAGCTTTCTTT. This codes for CASSTPVRRTEAFF. V usage is TRBV19 and J usage is TRBJ1-1; D call uncertain. This CDR3 region has 14 residues. The V gene's germline CDR1 is LNHDA and CDR2 SQIVND (reference sequence). Trimming shortened V by 4 bases and J by 5 bases, and 14 bases separated the two germline ends.

This chain links TRBV4-1 with TRBJ2-7; D is possibly TRBD2 (5 bases). V lost 5 bases and J 1 base, leaving 15 bases between the germline ends. The CDR3 spans 15 residues. Germline CDR1 reads MGHRA; CDR2 reads YSYEKL. CDR3 DNA sequence: TGCGCCAGCAGCTCCCGAGGGCAGATATCCTACGAGCAGTACTTC. Its translation is CASSSRGQISYEQYF.

The table lists this clonotype with a few counts. The chain links TRBV6-2 or TRBV6-3 to TRBJ1-6; D uncertain. The CDR3 is 11 amino acids. The V end was cut by 8 bases, the J end by 14 bases, with 13 bases between. Looked up from germline, CDR1 is MNHEY and CDR2 is SVGEGT. The CDR3 nucleotides read TGTGCCAGCGGAACGGCCGGAACCCTCCACTTT. It encodes CASGTAGTLHF.

Ten or more counts support this clonotype. The gene calls are TRBV9 and TRBJ2-7; D might be TRBD2 (5 bases). This CDR3 comprises 13 residues. V lost 3 bases and J lost 4, with 11 bases in between. CDR1 is SGDLS and CDR2 is YYNGEE in the germline V gene. The CDR3 coding sequence is TGTGCCAGCAGCGCCTCGGGGTGGTACGAGCAGTACTTC. Its protein is CASSASGWYEQYF.

This clonotype was seen only a few times. The rearrangement joins TRBV9 to TRBJ2-7; perhaps D is TRBD1 or TRBD2 (5 bases each). Germline CDR1 is SGDLS and CDR2 is YYNGEE. Trimming cost V 0 bases and J 4 bases, with 14 bases left between them. This CDR3 region has 15 residues. For the CDR3, the DNA is TGTGCCAGCAGCGTAGGGGGGACCCCTAATTACGAGCAGTACTTC. The encoded protein is CASSVGGTPNYEQYF.

This clonotype has ten or more counts. The chain joins TRBV29-1 to TRBJ1-1; D unclear. Trimming removed 4 bases from V and 0 bases from J, with 6 bases in between. The CDR3 runs to 12 residues. CDR1 is SQVTM and CDR2 is ANQGSEA in the germline V gene. The DNA for the CDR3 is TGCAGCGTTGGACTAATGAACACTGAAGCTTTCTTT. Translated, it gives CSVGLMNTEAFF.